The 14 T cell receptor beta chains below all came from one sample that was sequenced in a study of Graves' ophthalmopathy and Graves' hyperthyroidism. Amplification of the TCR beta CDR3 regions used RNA transcripts (as template). The workflow started with a first-round RT-PCR run with HTBI primers and then moved on to a second-round multiplex PCR. TCRdb reprocessed the multiplex PCR reads via MiXCR and lists one record per CDR3 protein. The repertoire consists of about 220,000 distinct CDR3 sequences, with approximately 21% occurring once and the leading ten covering around 45%. The specimen sequenced was peripheral blood. The source is a woman aged 50 to 60 with Graves' ophthalmopathy.

This clonotype was recorded at least ten times. The chain carries TRBV19 and TRBJ2-7; weak D call: TRBD1 (5 bases). Per the germline V gene, CDR1 is LNHDA and CDR2 is SQIVND (reference sequence). V lost 5 bases, J lost 0 bases, and 14 bases lay in between. The CDR3 runs to 15 residues. CDR3 nucleotides: TGTGCCAGTAGTCTTCGACAGAAAGACTCCTACGAGCAGTACTTC. It encodes CASSLRQKDSYEQYF. The complete variable domain, with remaining parts taken from reference TRBV19 and TRBJ2-7, reads DGGITQSPKYLFRKEGQNVTLSCEQNLNHDAMYWYRQDPGQGLRLIYYSQIVNDFQKGDIAEGYSVSREKKESFPLTVTSAQKNPTAFYLCASSLRQKDSYEQYFGPGTRLTVT.

The rearrangement links TRBV12-3 or TRBV12-4 to TRBJ1-1; D perhaps matches TRBD1 (6 bases). V was cut by 8 bases and J by 2 bases, with 12 bases left in between. CDR3 length: 13 amino acids. The CDR3 loop is CASGRQANTEAFF. The CDR3 DNA is TGTGCCAGCGGACGACAGGCCAACACTGAAGCTTTCTTT.

This clonotype was seen repeatedly, ten times or more. The J gene is TRBJ1-2, the V gene TRBV6-5; TRBD1 aligns across 9 bases. V dropped 7 bases and J dropped 7; count of bases not matched to a gene: 10. Germline CDR1 reads MNHEY; CDR2 reads SVGAGI. CDR3 size: 14 residues. CDR3: CASTRTGVGGGYTF. The CDR3 DNA reads TGTGCCAGCACTAGGACAGGGGTGGGAGGTGGCTACACCTTC.

This clonotype occurred many times. The chain links TRBV28 to TRBJ1-2; D gene uncertain. Trimming took 8 bases from V and 4 from J, leaving 14 bases between them. Looked up from germline, CDR1 is MDHEN and CDR2 is SYDVKM. This CDR3 comprises 13 residues. CDR3 DNA: TGTGCCAGCTACGCTGGGCCGGGCTATGGCTACACCTTC. As protein: CASYAGPGYGYTF.

In its sample, this clonotype was seen many times. The rearrangement links TRBV7-3 to TRBJ2-5; D gene unclear. Germline V lookup: CDR1 SGHTA, CDR2 FQGTGA. This CDR3 is 14 amino acids long. Trimming pared 5 bases from V and 4 bases from J, leaving 14 bases between. The CDR3 loop reads CASSRGVSGETQYF. As DNA, the CDR3 is TGTGCCAGCAGCCGCGGAGTTTCAGGAGAGACCCAGTACTTC.

This clonotype has more than one count but fewer than ten. CDR3 nucleotides: TGCGCCAGTTTTCCGGGACAGGGCGTCCCCGGGGAGCTGTTTTTT. Its translation is CASFPGQGVPGELFF. The chain uses TRBV5-1 and TRBJ2-2, with 9 bases fitting TRBD1. The CDR3 covers 15 residues. The germline CDR1 and CDR2 sequences are SGHRS and YFSETQ. Trimming removed 8 bases from V and 6 bases from J; junction bases left unmatched: 11.

The chain couples TRBV7-6 to TRBJ2-6; 8 nucleotides agree with TRBD2. Trimming cost V 10 bases and J 4 bases; bases outside gene matches: 18. The CDR3 consists of 18 residues. Germline V gene lookup returns CDR1 SGHVS and CDR2 FNYEAQ. CDR3: CATSPGGAGDWGANVLTF. CDR3 DNA: TGTGCCACCTCCCCCGGGGGAGCGGGAGATTGGGGGGCCAACGTCCTGACTTTC.

The rearrangement joins TRBV7-9 to TRBJ2-5; weak D call: TRBD1 (6 bases). In germline, CDR1 is SEHNR, CDR2 FQNEAQ (reference sequence). The CDR3 covers 14 residues. Trimming took 4 bases from V and 2 from J, leaving 11 bases between them. Here the CDR3 reads CASSSLGAQETQYF. The CDR3, as DNA: TGTGCCAGCAGCTCCTTGGGGGCTCAAGAGACCCAGTACTTC.

This rearrangement joins TRBV11-1 to TRBJ1-6; possibly TRBD1 for D (6 bases). The V end lost 1 base, the J end lost 5 bases, and 9 bases lay between the germline ends. Germline CDR1 and CDR2: SGHAT and FQDESV (reference sequence). This CDR3 region has 15 residues. The CDR3 reads CASSLERGDNSPLHF. As DNA, the CDR3 is TGTGCCAGCAGCTTAGAGAGGGGGGATAATTCACCCCTCCACTTT.

At least ten counts were recorded for this clonotype. CDR3 protein: CASSRQGGERNGYTF. CDR3 DNA: TGTGCCAGCAGTAGACAGGGCGGAGAGAGAAATGGCTACACCTTC. This chain joins TRBV6-1 and TRBJ1-2; 7 bases match TRBD1. This CDR3 is built from 15 residues. J was trimmed by 6 bases and V by 5 bases; bases with no gene match: 12. In germline, CDR1 is MNHNS, CDR2 SASEGT.

This clonotype was recorded at least ten times. The chain joins TRBV19 to TRBJ2-7; D possibly uses TRBD1 or TRBD2 (5 bases each). Trimming took off 3 bases at V and 7 bases at J, with 16 bases between the two ends. Per germline, CDR1 LNHDA and CDR2 SQIVND (reference sequence). The CDR3 is made up of 14 amino acids. The CDR3 DNA reads TGTGCCAGTAGTATCGAGGGGTTCCGTGGTGAGCAGTACTTC. It encodes CASSIEGFRGEQYF.

In this sample, this clonotype turned up once. The J gene is TRBJ2-7, the V gene TRBV2; 7 positions match TRBD1. CDR1 is SNHLY, CDR2 FYNNEI, per germline. Trimming cost V 7 bases and J 5 bases; bases outside gene matches: 14. This CDR3 is 15 amino acids long. In DNA, the CDR3 is TGTGCCAGCACTCCAACTCGACAGGGAACGAACGAGCAGTACTTC. This sequence encodes CASTPTRQGTNEQYF.

There are many counts of this clonotype. This sequence joins TRBV10-3 and TRBJ2-5, with D perhaps matching TRBD1 or TRBD2 (5 bases each). This CDR3 is 13 amino acids long. Trimming cost V 10 bases and J 2 bases, with 14 bases left between them. Per the germline V gene, CDR1 is ENHRY and CDR2 is SYGVKD. The CDR3: CASWDPGQETQYF. The CDR3 region has the DNA TGTGCCAGTTGGGACCCAGGTCAAGAGACCCAGTACTTC.

This chain links TRBV7-2 with TRBJ1-6; D gene unclear. The CDR3 is made up of 12 amino acids. CDR1 SGHTA and CDR2 FQGNSA come from the germline V gene. V was trimmed by 5 bases and J by 10 bases, leaving 9 bases between them. The CDR3 here is CASSQSRSPLHF. For the CDR3, the DNA is TGTGCCAGCAGCCAAAGCCGGTCACCCCTCCACTTT.